This TCR beta chain is drawn from a study of Graves' ophthalmopathy and Graves' hyperthyroidism listed by TCRdb under 2018. General notes on the study: Stable hyperthyroidism was defined as no progression to ophthalmopathy within 18 months of follow-up. A discovery set of more than 90 patients (43 ophthalmopathy, about 55 stable hyperthyroidism) was enrolled to explore V-J signatures distinguishing ophthalmopathy from hyperthyroidism. TCR beta repertoire signatures were used to distinguish Graves' ophthalmopathy from Graves' hyperthyroidism and to predict progression to ophthalmopathy. Following sample collection, hyperthyroidism patients were given methimazole at a starting dose of 30 mg daily, and ophthalmopathy patients were given high-dose intravenous methylprednisolone. In five or six hyperthyroidism patients, T-cell repertoires of thyroid tissue and blood were compared. In total, 135 blood samples were TCR-sequenced: 43 ophthalmopathy, roughly 77 hyperthyroidism and roughly 17 hyperthyroidism-to-ophthalmopathy patients. The independent validation cohort included some 19 hyperthyroidism patients plus 17 patients who later progressed from hyperthyroidism to ophthalmopathy.

Counted from cysteine to phenylalanine, this CDR3 has 19 amino acids. CDR3 DNA only is kept here, 57 bases in frame from base 1. Per the germline V gene, ENHRY is the CDR1 and SYGVKD is the CDR2. A distance of 17 bases separates the germline ends of V and J, which lose 2 bases and 0 bases respectively. A word on this clonotype: Its recognized antigen is unknown. A much larger clone differs from this one at a single base, so this may be a read error.

Hyperthyroidism patients were newly diagnosed, with disease duration under 2 months, and aged 18 to 65 years. Patients were excluded if they had other autoimmune diseases, uncontrolled infections, pregnancy or lactation. Diagnosis relied on clinical symptoms, serum thyroxine, TRAb, thyroid ultrasound and orbital computed tomography. Total RNA was extracted with Trizol reagent and quality-checked on an Agilent 2100 Bioanalyzer. General conclusions and limits of the study: In cross-validation, the 13-signature model distinguished ophthalmopathy from stable hyperthyroidism with less than 90% sensitivity and 81.08% specificity, while in the test set the corresponding values were about 80% and 75%. Most of the expanded thyroid clonotypes with a frequency above 0.001 were also detected in blood, and it was suggested that the thyroid immune response may be reflected by blood repertoires. In validation, the model predicted ophthalmopathy progression with 70.59% sensitivity and 72.22% specificity; fewer than 15 predicted patients were CT-confirmed with GO in a median of approximately six months. No statistical method was used to predetermine the sample size, and group allocation was not hidden from the investigators.

TCR beta CDR3 regions were amplified from RNA transcripts for repertoire sequencing. HTBI primers and the Qiagen OneStep RT-PCR kit were used in a first-round RT-PCR, which was followed by a second-round multiplex PCR, size selection and purification. Libraries were sequenced on an Illumina HiSeq2000 using paired-end 100 bp reads. As for the authors' bioinformatics: SOAPnuke was used to process the reads, throwing out any read that had adapters, had uncalled bases, had a mean Phred below 15, or lacked an exact constant-primer or identifier match. COPE v1.2.5 was used to merge high-quality paired reads. Unique nucleotide sequences were defined as clonotypes and aligned to IMGT TRB V, D and J references using MiTCR v1.1. Only V-J combinations with frequency above 0.0001 were analysed, covering around 99% of repertoires. For each V-J combination, a TCR clonal expansion and chaos score was defined as F50 clonal expansion divided by the chaos observed in the TCRdist matrix. Welch's t-statistics and random forest were used to reduce features to 10 to 15 V-J combinations, which were fed into a naive Bayes classifier. Thyroid-blood repertoire similarity was quantified with the Morisita-Horn index. TCRdb cleaned the public reads at Q25 with fastp, built clones with MiXCR and kept in-frame beta chains. Rows with one shared CDR3 protein collapse into an entry with the most common genes and DNA. The V and J calls here are based on TCRdb, not the publication. In this sample the table shows over a million distinct CDR3 sequences, about two fifths of which occur a single time. 11% of the sample comes from the top ten.

This TCR derives from an adult man with Graves' hyperthyroidism. Input material: peripheral blood or thyroid tissue (not recorded which). The rearrangement combines TRBV10-3 with TRBJ1-6; TRBD1 is possibly the D segment (6 matching bases). At the DNA level, the sequence is TGTGCCATCAGTGAGAGCCTCCCCAGGGGTTCCTCCTATAATTCACCCCTCCACTTT. Its protein product is CAISESLPRGSSYNSPLHF.